This T cell receptor (beta chain) was found in a study of response to subunit inactivated influenza vaccine. A single record per CDR3 protein comes from TCRdb applying MiXCR to the RT-PCR reads. The sample includes about 570,000 distinct CDR3 sequences, 11% of them seen just once. The study, taken as a whole, reports: Authors suggested that a seasonal influenza vaccination recruits few new T cells each time.

This CDR3 is built from 13 residues. Per germline, CDR1 SGHRS and CDR2 YFSETQ. Trimming pared 6 bases from V and 5 bases from J, leaving 14 bases between. To note about this clonotype: What it binds is unknown. A much more abundant neighbour one base away suggests this may be a read error.

These data also featured in a second study, about T cells expressing NK-cell markers. That source notes: Beta-chain TCR cDNA was generated via 5'RACE template switching with UMIs. The study sequenced eight donors, seven HCMV-seropositive and one seronegative. Several of the donors carried dominant NKG2C+ clonotypes that took up about 1.0-7.5% of their CD8+ T cells. It remained uncertain whether the expanded NKG2C+ T cell clones were specific for HCMV antigens.

This clonotype originated in a man in his fifties or sixties who received an inactivated influenza vaccine. The chain joins TRBV5-1 to TRBJ2-5, with D possibly being TRBD1 or TRBD2 (6 bases each). Sequenced material: PBMCs from blood, taken on the day of vaccination. The CDR3 protein is CASTPGARETQYF. CDR3 DNA sequence: TGCGCCAGCACCCCGGGGGCGAGGGAGACCCAGTACTTC.